The clone carrying this TCR beta chain was counted between two and nine times. Treatment noted: oral pan-JAK inhibitor, 5-10 mg twice daily. This specimen belongs to a study of CD8+ T cells in alopecia areata. cDNA serving as the sequencing template came from extracted, reverse transcribed RNA. The repertoire was sequenced with immunoSEQ multiplex PCR; TCRdb's copy has only in-frame clones and lacks some. The sample has approximately 130,000 clones, over 60% seen once. V dropped 0 bases and J dropped 0 bases, with 12 bases sitting between them. CDR1 is MNHEY, CDR2 SMNVEV, per germline (reference sequence). CDR3 size: 17 residues.

This receptor was obtained from a human donor with alopecia areata. This chain joins TRBV27 and TRBJ2-4, with TRBD1 as a possible D gene (6 bases). This sample comprised CD4+ T cells sorted from blood, obtained at week 4, from a patient treated with tofacitinib. CDR3 DNA sequence: TGTGCCAGCAGTTTATCGGCGACAGGACTAGCCAAAAACATTCAGTACTTC. Its protein product is CASSLSATGLAKNIQYF.